This T cell receptor beta chain appears in the sequencing data of a study of blood T cell repertoires in COVID-19. Overall study: Acute and convalescent COVID-19 specimens originated in the United States, Italy and Spain. The analysed material was cDNA or gDNA that came from T cells, B-cell-depleted T cells, or PBMCs.

In the original analysis: Reference gene primer amplification yielded estimated nucleated cell counts. TCRdb keeps only in-frame clones here, not all; method: immunoSEQ multiplex PCR. The V and J calls and clone size come from that table; D and trimming were worked out from the DNA. Of about 300,000 clones listed, approximately 90% are singletons. The germline CDR1 and CDR2 sequences are SGHVS and FQNEAQ. The V and J ends lost 2 bases and 2 bases respectively, with 21 bases between them. This CDR3 comprises 19 residues. The sample taken for sequencing was peripheral blood. The chain combines TRBV7-8 with TRBJ2-2; D is possibly TRBD2 (5 bases). The sequence came from a woman aged 25 to 39 who had recovered from COVID-19. The CDR3 DNA follows: TGTGCCAGCAGCTTACTTTCCGCGAGAGGGCGGCGCAACACCGGGGAGCTGTTTTTT. It codes for CASSLLSARGRRNTGELFF.